The 24 T cell receptor beta chains below were found in one sample sequenced in a study of cytomegalovirus exposure and HLA in healthy donors. The PCR used 60 Vbeta and 13 Jbeta primers. Sequencing was performed with immunoSEQ multiplex PCR; in TCRdb, only in-frame clones are kept and a portion is missing. Its table records 150,000 to 200,000 clones. Source material: PBMCs. Receptors were obtained from an older woman in good health and CMV-seronegative.

As to this clone: This CDR3 is also generated by other DNA sequences in the sample. The chain recombines TRBV5-1 with TRBJ1-2; D is possibly TRBD1 (5 bases). This CDR3 contains 14 residues. Trimming left V 0 bases short and J 1 base short, with 7 bases between. The germline V gene encodes CDR1 SGHRS and CDR2 YFSETQ. The CDR3 DNA is TGCGCCAGCAGCTTGGCCGACAGTAACTATGGCTACACCTTC. This translates into CASSLADSNYGYTF.

V and J are TRBV10-1 and TRBJ2-5; TRBD2 might be the D (5 bases). This CDR3 has 13 amino acids. Trimming pared 3 bases from V and 4 bases from J, leaving 9 bases between. Germline assignment: CDR1 WNHNN and CDR2 SYGVQD (reference sequence). The CDR3 spells CASSDGVRETQYF. The CDR3 DNA reads TGCGCCAGCAGTGACGGGGTAAGAGAGACCCAGTACTTC.

The rearrangement uses TRBV7-8 and TRBJ2-7; a weak D match, TRBD2 (7 bases). Trimming removed 2 bases from V and 6 bases from J, with 14 bases in between. Germline lookup yields CDR1 SGHVS and CDR2 FQNEAQ. The CDR3 spans 14 residues. In nucleotides, the CDR3 is TGTGCCAGCAGCTTAATAGGCGGGGGCCGCGAGCAGTACTTC. Residues: CASSLIGGGREQYF.

The J gene is TRBJ2-7, the V gene TRBV7-9; D is unclear. Germline V lookup: CDR1 SEHNR, CDR2 FQNEAQ (reference sequence). The CDR3 is 12 amino acids. Trimming removed 7 bases from V and 1 base from J, with 8 bases in between. The CDR3 sequence is CASMPSSYEQYF. The CDR3 coding sequence is TGTGCCAGCATGCCGAGTTCCTACGAGCAGTACTTC.

This chain connects TRBV29-1 to TRBJ1-2; the D is unclear. The germline V and J ends were trimmed by 4 bases and 2 bases, with 14 bases remaining between them. Germline CDR1 is SQVTM and CDR2 is ANQGSEA. This CDR3 comprises 14 residues. The CDR3: CSVADREWNYGYTF. CDR3 DNA sequence: TGCAGCGTTGCTGACCGGGAATGGAACTATGGCTACACCTTC.

This rearrangement joins TRBV6-5 to TRBJ2-5, with 11 bases identical to TRBD2. With the DNA end fitting TRBJ2-7 better, the J assignment may be wrong. The CDR3 is 15 residues long. Germline assignment: CDR1 MNHEY and CDR2 SVGAGI. CDR3 region: CASSSTSGSSYEQYF. CDR3 nucleotides: TGTGCCAGCAGCAGTACTAGCGGGAGCTCCTACGAGCAGTACTTC.

This chain uses TRBV29-1 with TRBJ1-1; the D is unclear. This CDR3 has 11 residues. The V end was cut by 5 bases, the J end by 0 bases, with 4 bases between. The germline V gene has CDR1 SQVTM and CDR2 ANQGSEA. The DNA for the CDR3 is TGCAGCGTTCAGGTGAACACTGAAGCTTTCTTT. Residues: CSVQVNTEAFF.

This chain uses TRBV10-1 with TRBJ1-2; 9 bases fit TRBD1. V lost 2 bases and J lost 4; bases outside the gene matches: 8. CDR3 length: 16 residues. CDR1 and CDR2 from the germline V gene are WNHNN and SYGVQD (reference sequence). This chain's CDR3 is CASSEGDREASYGYTF. CDR3 nucleotides: TGCGCCAGCAGTGAGGGGGACAGGGAAGCGTCCTATGGCTACACCTTC.

J is TRBJ1-1 and V is TRBV7-3, with TRBD1 matching 7 bases. With 2 bases clipped from V and 4 bases from J, the junction kept 10 bases outside the gene matches. This CDR3 spans 16 amino acids. Germline V gene data show CDR1 as SGHTA and CDR2 as FQGTGA. In DNA, the CDR3 is TGTGCCAGCAGCTTAGGAGTTCAGGGGGTCCGCACTGAAGCTTTCTTT. Its protein product is CASSLGVQGVRTEAFF.

This chain uses TRBV7-9 with TRBJ2-1, with D uncertain. V lost 5 bases to trimming and J lost 0 bases, with 14 bases between them. The V gene's germline CDR1 is SEHNR and CDR2 FQNEAQ (reference sequence). The CDR3 is 16 residues long. As DNA, the CDR3 is TGTGCCAGCAGCCCTTTGTGGAGCAGCTCCTACAATGAGCAGTTCTTC. As protein: CASSPLWSSSYNEQFF. The variable domain in full, completed from reference TRBV7-9 and TRBJ2-1, reads DTGVSQNPRHKITKRGQNVTFRCDPISEHNRLYWYRQTLGQGPEFLTYFQNEAQLEKSRLLSDRFSAERPKGSFSTLEIQRTEQGDSAMYLCASSPLWSSSYNEQFFGPGTRLTVL.

V is TRBV7-2 and J is TRBJ2-5; D not certain. Germline loops: CDR1 SGHTA, CDR2 FQGNSA. The CDR3 loop spans 13 amino acids. Trimming took 0 bases from V and 7 from J, leaving 9 bases between them. Here the CDR3 reads CASSLAAEGTQYF. The CDR3 coding sequence is TGTGCCAGCAGCTTAGCGGCGGAAGGGACCCAGTACTTC.

The chain uses TRBV4-1 and TRBJ1-2; maybe TRBD1 (5 bases). This CDR3 has 14 amino acids. The V end lost 0 bases, the J end lost 8 bases, and 13 bases lay between the germline ends. Looked up from germline, CDR1 is MGHRA and CDR2 is YSYEKL. DNA of the CDR3: TGCGCCAGCAGCCAAGATCTCATGGGGCGAGGCTACACCTTC. Translating it yields CASSQDLMGRGYTF.

This sequence joins TRBV10-3 and TRBJ2-5, with no clear D. The CDR3 is 11 amino acids. V dropped 10 bases and J dropped 4 bases, with 10 bases sitting between them. Germline CDR1 and CDR2: ENHRY and SYGVKD. CDR3 amino acids: CATGPGETQYF. CDR3 DNA: TGTGCCACGGGTCCTGGAGAGACCCAGTACTTC.

The chain joins TRBV11-2 to TRBJ2-5; 9 nucleotides agree with TRBD2. CDR1 and CDR2 (germline): SGHAT, FQNNGV. The CDR3 covers 19 residues. Trimming removed 5 bases from V and 5 bases from J; junction bases left unmatched: 21. The CDR3: CASSPLGGGAEVLRETQYF. For the CDR3, the DNA is TGTGCCAGCAGCCCCCTAGGCGGGGGGGCCGAGGTCCTAAGGGAGACCCAGTACTTC.

V gene TRBV5-1 combines with J gene TRBJ2-5; D may be TRBD2 (5 bases). The ends were cut back, 7 bases at V and 0 bases at J, with 13 bases in the middle. This CDR3 contains 14 residues. Looked up from germline, CDR1 is SGHRS and CDR2 is YFSETQ. The CDR3 is CASGVSGNQETQYF. The CDR3 DNA is TGCGCCAGCGGCGTTTCGGGGAACCAAGAGACCCAGTACTTC.

To note about this clone: One junction end does not reproduce the germline sequence, and a read error may be involved. The chain combines TRBV29-1 with TRBJ2-1, with D maybe TRBD2 (6 bases). This CDR3 spans 13 amino acids. Germline V gene sequence: CDR1 SQVTM, CDR2 ANQGSEA. Here the CDR3 reads CSGERVAYSEQFF. In DNA form, the CDR3 reads TGCAGCGGCGAGCGGGTTGCCTACAGTGAGCAGTTCTTC.

This chain connects TRBV7-3 to TRBJ2-2, with 8 bases lining up with TRBD2. Trimming at V came to 1 base and at J to 4 bases, leaving 5 bases not matched to a gene. Germline V gene data show CDR1 as SGHTA and CDR2 as FQGTGA. The CDR3 totals 16 residues. CDR3 sequence reads: CASSLMTGGSTGELFF. CDR3 DNA: TGTGCCAGCAGCTTAATGACGGGAGGGTCCACCGGGGAGCTGTTTTTT. Using reference TRBV7-3 and TRBJ2-2 for the parts outside the CDR3, the full variable domain is GAGVSQTPSNKVTEKGKYVELRCDPISGHTALYWYRQSLGQGPEFLIYFQGTGAADDSGLPNDRFFAVRPEGSVSTLKIQRTERGDSAVYLCASSLMTGGSTGELFFGEGSRLTVL.

The CDR3 DNA follows: TGTGCCAGCATCGAGGAATCTAAATCCTACAATGAGCAGTTCTTC. This gives the protein CASIEESKSYNEQFF. The rearrangement uses TRBV2 and TRBJ2-1; D unclear. Germline V gene lookup returns CDR1 SNHLY and CDR2 FYNNEI. Trimming removed 7 bases from V and 1 base from J, with 14 bases in between. The CDR3 consists of 15 residues.

The chain employs TRBV5-5 and TRBJ2-7; TRBD1 might be the D (6 bases). Per germline, CDR1 SGHKS and CDR2 YYEKEE (reference sequence). V was clipped by 2 bases and J by 2 bases, with 8 bases between them. This CDR3 is 13 amino acids long. The DNA of the CDR3 is TGTGCCAGCAGCTTCGGACAGCCCTACGAGCAGTACTTC. It specifies CASSFGQPYEQYF.

The V call is TRBV9, the J call TRBJ1-1, with 7 bases matching TRBD1. This CDR3 region has 13 residues. CDR1 is SGDLS, CDR2 YYNGEE, per germline. V trimming: 4 bases; J trimming: 5 bases; junction bases outside the gene matches: 5. The CDR3 nucleotides are TGTGCCAGCAGCTCACAGGGGTGGACTGAAGCTTTCTTT. It is translated as CASSSQGWTEAFF.

Details on this clone: An end of the junction differs from the germline gene, which may be a read error. The J gene is TRBJ2-1, the V gene TRBV14; no clear D. Looked up from germline, CDR1 is SGHDN and CDR2 is FVKESK. The CDR3 spans 12 residues. CDR3 residues: CAGSQLRYEQFF. In DNA, the CDR3 is TGTGCCGGCAGCCAACTCCGGTATGAGCAGTTCTTC.

The rearrangement uses TRBV11-3 and TRBJ2-7, with a possible D match to TRBD2 (5 bases). V gave up 5 bases and J gave up 6 bases, with 20 bases separating them. Germline-derived CDR1 and CDR2 are SGHNT and YENEEA. The CDR3 is made up of 15 amino acids. The CDR3 sequence: CASSPRSGRESEQYF. Written as DNA, the CDR3 is TGTGCCAGCAGCCCAAGATCGGGAAGGGAAAGCGAGCAGTACTTC.

The chain uses TRBV28 and TRBJ1-3; weak D call: TRBD1 (6 bases). Trimming shortened V by 8 bases and J by 4 bases, and 15 bases separated the two germline ends. The CDR3 sequence is 14 residues long. Germline V lookup: CDR1 MDHEN, CDR2 SYDVKM. CDR3 DNA: TGTGCCAGCGAAGGGGGGGGATCAGGAAACACCATATATTTT. Protein sequence: CASEGGGSGNTIYF.

The chain employs TRBV7-3 and TRBJ2-7; possibly TRBD1 for D (6 bases). The V and J ends lost 1 base and 2 bases respectively, with 12 bases between them. The CDR3 is 15 residues long. Germline V lookup: CDR1 SGHTA, CDR2 FQGTGA. The DNA for the CDR3 is TGTGCCAGCAGCTTAATAGGGGGTAATACCTACGAGCAGTACTTC. As protein: CASSLIGGNTYEQYF.